This TCR beta chain came from a study of blood T cell repertoires in COVID-19. On the study more broadly: T cells, B-cell-depleted T cells, or PBMCs provided the cDNA or gDNA that served as material.

CDR3 length equals 15 residues. The V gene end was trimmed by 8 bases and the J gene end by 6 bases; junction bases not matched to a gene: 11. Germline CDR1 MNHEY, CDR2 SVGAGI. Enrollment of patients from Seattle took place during active infection, with longitudinal follow-up. TCRdb keeps only in-frame clones here, not all; method: immunoSEQ multiplex PCR. The table shows fewer than 85,000 clones, with about 80% occurring only once. The chain uses TRBV6-5 and TRBJ2-1; the match to TRBD1 covers 9 bases. The sequenced sample consisted of peripheral blood. This receptor was identified in a young man with COVID-19, enrolled during active disease. Written as DNA, the CDR3 is TGTGCCAGCGGGTTGGGACAGGGTTGGGTCAATGAGCAGTTCTTC. It translates to CASGLGQGWVNEQFF.